The 4 T cell receptor beta chains listed next were all sequenced from one sample in a study of T cells after posttransplantation cyclophosphamide. The data were produced by immunoSEQ multiplex PCR, yet TCRdb's version contains in-frame clones alone and is incomplete. The sample presents roughly 8,000 clones, none singletons. Treatment was busulfan-fludarabine conditioning, a marrow graft, and cyclophosphamide on days +3 and +4. The sequencing used PBMCs, collected after allogeneic stem cell transplant with posttransplant cyclophosphamide. The receptors derive from a female patient aged 50-59 years who received an allogeneic stem cell transplant from a related donor, was CMV-positive, and had no GVHD. Certain T cells may be donor cells from the graft.

This clone occurred many times. The rearrangement joins TRBV27 to TRBJ2-1; D is possibly TRBD2 (5 bases). Trimming cost V 1 base and J 8 bases, with 15 bases left between them. Germline V gene data show CDR1 as MNHEY and CDR2 as SMNVEV (reference sequence). The length of the CDR3 is 15 residues. The CDR3 DNA reads TGTGCCAGCAGTTTATTTCTGGCTAGCACTTATGAGCAGTTCTTC. Its protein product is CASSLFLASTYEQFF.

The chain combines TRBV4-3 with TRBJ1-6; D is undetermined. V was pared by 5 bases and J by 5 bases, with 4 bases between. Per the germline V gene, CDR1 is LGHNA and CDR2 is YSLEER. This CDR3 has 12 residues. The CDR3 region is CASSRDNSPLHF. CDR3 bases: TGCGCCAGCAGCAGGGATAATTCACCCCTCCACTTT.

This clone was seen repeatedly, ten times or more. The rearrangement uses TRBV28 and TRBJ2-7; the match to TRBD1 covers 9 bases. CDR3 size: 15 residues. Germline trimming cut 5 bases from V and 2 bases from J; bases unmatched to any gene: 7. CDR1 is MDHEN, CDR2 SYDVKM, per germline. The CDR3 sequence is CASSTPGQGTYEQYF. The CDR3 bases are TGTGCCAGCAGTACGCCGGGACAGGGTACCTACGAGCAGTACTTC.

This clone was counted ten times or more. The chain couples TRBV9 to TRBJ2-1, with D perhaps TRBD1 (5 bases). The germline gives CDR1 SGDLS, CDR2 YYNGEE. Trimming stripped 2 bases from V and 7 bases from J, with 16 bases between. The CDR3 totals 15 residues. CDR3 loop: CASSVLQGHVNEQFF. The CDR3, as DNA: TGTGCCAGCAGCGTTCTCCAGGGTCATGTTAATGAGCAGTTCTTC.